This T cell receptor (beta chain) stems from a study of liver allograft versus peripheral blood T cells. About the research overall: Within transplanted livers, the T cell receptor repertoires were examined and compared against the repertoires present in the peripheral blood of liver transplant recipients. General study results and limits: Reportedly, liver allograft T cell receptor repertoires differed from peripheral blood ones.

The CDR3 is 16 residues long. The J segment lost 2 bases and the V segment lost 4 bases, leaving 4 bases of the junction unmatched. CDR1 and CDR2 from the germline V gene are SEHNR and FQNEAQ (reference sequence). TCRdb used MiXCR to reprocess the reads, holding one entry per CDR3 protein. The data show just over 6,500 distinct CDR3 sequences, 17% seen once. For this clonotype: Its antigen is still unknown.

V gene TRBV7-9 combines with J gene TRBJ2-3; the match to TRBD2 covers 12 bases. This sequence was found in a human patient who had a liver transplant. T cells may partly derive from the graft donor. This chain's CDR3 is CASSSGLAGLTDTQYF. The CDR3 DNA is TGTGCCAGCAGCTCAGGACTAGCGGGGCTCACAGATACGCAGTATTTT.